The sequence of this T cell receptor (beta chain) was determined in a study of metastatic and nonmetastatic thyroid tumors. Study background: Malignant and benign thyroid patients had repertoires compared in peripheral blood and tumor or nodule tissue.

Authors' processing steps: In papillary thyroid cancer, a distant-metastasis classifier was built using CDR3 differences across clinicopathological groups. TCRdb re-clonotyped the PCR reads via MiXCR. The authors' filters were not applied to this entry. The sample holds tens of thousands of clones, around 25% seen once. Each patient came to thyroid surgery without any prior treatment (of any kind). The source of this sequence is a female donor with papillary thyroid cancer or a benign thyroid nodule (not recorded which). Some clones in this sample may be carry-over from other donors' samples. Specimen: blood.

The CDR3 protein is CASSYAAQYGYTF. Here the CDR3 DNA reads TGTGCCAGCAGTTACGCCGCGCAGTATGGCTACACCTTC. V is TRBV7-2 and J is TRBJ1-2, with D hard to call. Trimming shortened V by 6 bases and J by 5 bases, and 13 bases separated the two germline ends. From germline, CDR1 is SGHTA and CDR2 FQGNSA. The CDR3 length is 13 residues.